Each of the 8 T cell receptor beta chains below was sequenced from the same sample in a study of shared clonotypes between healthy human individuals. Some clones are missing from TCRdb's copy, which holds only in-frame ones; the method was immunoSEQ multiplex PCR. The sample holds some 2,500,000 clones, 80% to 95% seen once. Sequenced input: naive CD4+ T cells from PBMCs. Subset meaning: CD45RA+ positively selected. These receptors all come from a young man in good health. Some clones in this sample may be carry-over from other donors' samples.

The genes are TRBV7-8 and TRBJ2-1, with D unclear. The CDR3 is 15 residues long. The germline CDR1 and CDR2 sequences are SGHVS and FQNEAQ. Trimming pared 0 bases from V and 4 bases from J, leaving 10 bases between. CDR3 DNA sequence: TGTGCCAGCAGCTTAGCGTGGACGGAATACAATGAGCAGTTCTTC. Translating it yields CASSLAWTEYNEQFF.

This sequence joins TRBV7-9 and TRBJ2-7, with 12 bases that match TRBD1. The V gene's germline CDR1 is SEHNR and CDR2 FQNEAQ (reference sequence). V was pared by 5 bases and J by 9 bases, with 11 bases of the junction left unmatched. The length of the CDR3 is 15 residues. DNA of the CDR3: TGTGCCAGCAGCCCCCCGGGGACAGGGGGCTTACGGCAGTACTTC. Amino acid sequence: CASSPPGTGGLRQYF.

V gene TRBV10-3 combines with J gene TRBJ2-7; tentatively, D is TRBD1 (6 bases). The CDR3 length is 15 residues. V lost 6 bases and J lost 1, with 16 bases in between. CDR1 and CDR2 from the germline V gene are ENHRY and SYGVKD. CDR3 region: CAISPLQGRSYEQYF. The CDR3, as DNA: TGTGCCATCAGCCCCTTGCAGGGGCGATCCTACGAGCAGTACTTC.

CDR3 nucleotide sequence: TGTGCCAGCGGGGTCGGGCAGAATCAGCCCCAGCATTTT. It yields the protein CASGVGQNQPQHF. V is TRBV2 and J is TRBJ1-5; no clear D. Germline lookup yields CDR1 SNHLY and CDR2 FYNNEI. Trimming removed 8 bases from V and 4 bases from J, with 12 bases in between. The CDR3 sequence is 13 residues long.

This chain joins TRBV4-1 and TRBJ1-3, with a weak D call TRBD1 (5 bases). CDR3 length equals 14 residues. The germline V gene has CDR1 MGHRA and CDR2 YSYEKL. V lost 4 bases and J 1 base, leaving 8 bases between the germline ends. CDR3 nucleotides: TGCGCCAGCAGCCTCCAGGGTTCTGGAAACACCATATATTTT. The encoded protein is CASSLQGSGNTIYF.

The chain couples TRBV5-1 to TRBJ2-2; 7 bases are a match to TRBD1. This CDR3 region has 16 residues. Germline CDR1 is SGHRS and CDR2 is YFSETQ. J lost 4 bases, V lost 0 bases, and 6 bases had no gene match. The CDR3: CASSLDPGGSTGELFF. The DNA of the CDR3 is TGCGCCAGCAGCTTGGATCCAGGGGGTTCCACCGGGGAGCTGTTTTTT.

The chain employs TRBV5-1 and TRBJ2-1, with TRBD2 matching 9 bases. This CDR3 has 17 residues. The germline V gene has CDR1 SGHRS and CDR2 YFSETQ. Germline trimming cut 1 base from V and 0 bases from J; bases unmatched to any gene: 5. CDR3 residues: CASSLISSGGSYNEQFF. CDR3 bases: TGCGCCAGCAGCTTGATTAGTAGCGGGGGCTCCTACAATGAGCAGTTCTTC.

The chain carries TRBV30 and TRBJ2-2, with D possibly matching TRBD1 (7 bases). The CDR3 length is 14 residues. Trimming removed 4 bases from V and 4 bases from J, with 13 bases in between. In germline, CDR1 is GTSNPN, CDR2 SVGIG (reference sequence). The CDR3 protein is CAWKGQGGTGELFF. Written as DNA, the CDR3 is TGTGCCTGGAAGGGTCAGGGGGGCACCGGGGAGCTGTTTTTT.